This is a list of T cell receptor beta chains from one sample in a study of blood T cell repertoires in COVID-19. Profiled with immunoSEQ multiplex PCR; TCRdb holds only in-frame clones, not every one. Counted here are about 150,000 clones, 87% occurring once; the ten biggest clones make up approximately 4.1%. Sequencing was done on a sample of peripheral blood. These receptors all come from a woman aged 55-70 years with active or convalescent COVID-19. Both conserved end residues are part of each CDR3. A D gene is named only where the DNA matches it firmly. Expanded clones are given a class, and other clones once, few, many or no size at all.

>.|.|TRBJ2-3|TRBV14
TGTGCCAGCAGCCGAGGGTTGGGAGATACGCAGTATTTT
CASSRGLGDTQYF
>.|.|TRBJ1-5|TRBV7-9
TGTGCCAGCAGCCCAGGACAGTTTAATCAGCCCCAGCATTTT
CASSPGQFNQPQHF
>few|TRBD1|TRBJ1-2|TRBV6-9
TGTGCCAGCGTGGGACAGGGGAGGTATGGCTACACCTTC
CASVGQGRYGYTF
>.|TRBD2|TRBJ2-3|TRBV7-3
TGTGCCAGCAGCTTGGGGACTACCACAGATACGCAGTATTTT
CASSLGTTTDTQYF
>.|TRBD1|TRBJ2-5|TRBV2
TGTGCCAGCAGTCCGGGACAGCCTTACGAGACCCAGTACTTC
CASSPGQPYETQYF
>.|TRBD1|TRBJ2-5|TRBV5-8
TGTGCCAGCAGCCTGGGACAGGAGTACCAAGAGACCCAGTACTTC
CASSLGQEYQETQYF
>.|.|TRBJ2-7|TRBV6-5
TGTGCCAGCAGTTATGATAGGAGCCCCTTCTACGAGCAGTACTTC
CASSYDRSPFYEQYF
>.|.|TRBJ2-1|TRBV7-2
TGTGCCAGCAGCAAGACAGGGGTGGCTAGCGGGGCCAGCGATGAGCAGTTCTTC
CASSKTGVASGASDEQFF
>.|TRBD1|TRBJ2-3|TRBV11-3
TGTGCCAGCAGCACACGGACAGGGGAGGCAGATACGCAGTATTTT
CASSTRTGEADTQYF
>.|.|TRBJ1-6|TRBV5-5
TGTGCCAGCAGCTCCTCCACCGGGACAAATAATTCACCCCTCCACTTT
CASSSSTGTNNSPLHF
>.|.|TRBJ1-5|TRBV12-5
TGTGCTAGTGGCCCACAGAATCAGCCCCAGCATTTT
CASGPQNQPQHF
>.|TRBD2|TRBJ2-1|TRBV3-1/TRBV3-2
TGTGCCAGCAGCCAAGGGACTAGCGGGGGGGCACGGGAGCAGTTCTTC
CASSQGTSGGAREQFF
>many|TRBD1|TRBJ1-1|TRBV18
TGTGCCAGCTCCAGACAGGGAACGAACACTGAAGCTTTCTTT
CASSRQGTNTEAFF
>.|.|TRBJ1-6|TRBV10-3
TGTGCCATCAGGGAACGGACTTCCGAGGGCTCACCCCTCCACTTT
CAIRERTSEGSPLHF
>once|.|TRBJ2-6|TRBV2
TGTGCCAGCAGTGAAGACGGGGGAACTGGGGCCAACGTCCTGACTTTC
CASSEDGGTGANVLTF
>.|TRBD1|TRBJ2-2|TRBV4-3
TGCGCCAGCAGCCGAATTTCCGGGACAGGGGTAACCGGGGAGCTGTTTTTT
CASSRISGTGVTGELFF
>.|TRBD1|TRBJ2-3|TRBV7-2
TGTGCCAGCAGCTTAAGGGACAGCTACACAGATACGCAGTATTTT
CASSLRDSYTDTQYF
>.|TRBD1|TRBJ1-5|TRBV2
TGTGCCAGCAGTGAAGCTCCGGGACAGGGTTATGAGCCCCAGCATTTT
CASSEAPGQGYEPQHF
>once|.|TRBJ1-1|TRBV21-1
TGTGCCAGCAGCAAAACCGGGACTGAAGCTTTCTTT
CASSKTGTEAFF
>.|.|TRBJ2-7|TRBV24-1
TGTGCCACCAATCTCCCGGGAAGAACCTACGAGCAGTACTTC
CATNLPGRTYEQYF
>.|TRBD2|TRBJ2-5|TRBV7-2
TGTGCCAGCAGCTTAGTTCCCGCGGCTAGCGGGGACCAAGAGACCCAGTACTTC
CASSLVPAASGDQETQYF
>.|TRBD2|TRBJ2-3|TRBV6-2/TRBV6-3
TGTGCCAGCAGTTACTCTTCGGGGGGGCGAGATACGCAGTATTTT
CASSYSSGGRDTQYF
>.|.|TRBJ1-5|TRBV19
TGTGCCAGTAGTCCCCCGGGCGGGAATAGCAATCAGCCCCAGCATTTT
CASSPPGGNSNQPQHF
>.|TRBD1|TRBJ1-1|TRBV6-5
TGTGCCAGCAGTTACCGGACAGGGATGAACACTGAAGCTTTCTTT
CASSYRTGMNTEAFF
>.|.|TRBJ1-2|TRBV5-6
TGTGCCAGCAGCTTCGTGGGGCAGGACGTCTTAGGCTACACCTTC
CASSFVGQDVLGYTF
>.|.|TRBJ2-3|TRBV5-4
TGTGCCAGCAGGCCCGGGTTCGGAGATACGCAGTATTTT
CASRPGFGDTQYF
>.|.|TRBJ1-4|TRBV21-1
TGTGCCAGCAGCAAAGGAGGCTTACAGGGCCCCGCAGCTAATGAAAAACTGTTTTTT
CASSKGGLQGPAANEKLFF
>.|.|TRBJ1-3|TRBV2
TGTGCCAGCAGATCGGACAGCTCTGGAAACACCATATATTTT
CASRSDSSGNTIYF
>.|.|TRBJ2-6|TRBV9
TGTGCCAGCAGCGTAGGTCCGTCTGGGGCCAACGTCCTGACTTTC
CASSVGPSGANVLTF
>.|.|TRBJ1-2|TRBV6-2/TRBV6-3
TGTGCCAGCAGTTACAGGACAGAAAAGGATGGCTACACCTTC
CASSYRTEKDGYTF
>.|TRBD2|TRBJ2-5|TRBV6-5
TGTGCCAGCAATCGGGGGGACCAAGAGACCCAGTACTTC
CASNRGDQETQYF
>.|.|TRBJ1-5|TRBV6-5
TGTGCCAGCAGGAAGTGGGCAGACCCCAATCAGCCCCAGCATTTT
CASRKWADPNQPQHF
>.|TRBD1|TRBJ2-3|TRBV5-1
TGCGCCAGCAGCGGGGGACAGGGGACAGATACGCAGTATTTT
CASSGGQGTDTQYF
>.|TRBD1|TRBJ1-4|TRBV2
TGTGCCAGCCGTAGACAGGGGCCTGCTAATGAAAAACTGTTTTTT
CASRRQGPANEKLFF
>.|.|TRBJ2-5|TRBV19
TGTGCCAGTAGTATGGGACTTCCGCAAGAGACCCAGTACTTC
CASSMGLPQETQYF
>.|TRBD2|TRBJ2-1|TRBV4-2
TGTGCCAGCAGCCGTACGCTAGCGGATGAGCAGTTCTTC
CASSRTLADEQFF
>once|TRBD1|TRBJ2-2|TRBV6-5
TGTGCCAGCAGTCCGGGACAGGTGAACACCGGGGAGCTGTTTTTT
CASSPGQVNTGELFF
>.|TRBD1|TRBJ1-5|TRBV2
TGTGCCAGCAGTGAGGGACAGTGGTCTCAGCCCCAGCATTTT
CASSEGQWSQPQHF
>.|.|TRBJ2-2|TRBV11-2
TGTGCCAGCAGCTTAGATATGAGCGACCAAGAGCTGTTTTTT
CASSLDMSDQELFF
>.|.|TRBJ1-2|TRBV18
TGTGCCAGCTCACAAAATCAGGCCTATGGCTACACCTTC
CASSQNQAYGYTF
>.|.|TRBJ2-1|TRBV19
TGTGCCAGTAGTCTCCAGGGGCCCGACAATGAGCAGTTCTTC
CASSLQGPDNEQFF
>.|TRBD2|TRBJ2-7|TRBV27
TGTGCCAGCAGACAACTAGCGGGGGGCTACGAGCAGTACTTC
CASRQLAGGYEQYF
>.|TRBD1|TRBJ1-2|TRBV9
TGTGCCAGCAGCCTATCCGGACAGGGGAATAACTATGGCTACACCTTC
CASSLSGQGNNYGYTF
>once|.|TRBJ1-6|TRBV6-5
TGTGCCAGCAGTTACAAACAGGGAGAGTCACCCCTCCACTTT
CASSYKQGESPLHF
>.|.|TRBJ1-2|TRBV5-1
TGCGCCAGCAGCTTGGAGACAGGTGCTAACTATGGCTACACCTTC
CASSLETGANYGYTF